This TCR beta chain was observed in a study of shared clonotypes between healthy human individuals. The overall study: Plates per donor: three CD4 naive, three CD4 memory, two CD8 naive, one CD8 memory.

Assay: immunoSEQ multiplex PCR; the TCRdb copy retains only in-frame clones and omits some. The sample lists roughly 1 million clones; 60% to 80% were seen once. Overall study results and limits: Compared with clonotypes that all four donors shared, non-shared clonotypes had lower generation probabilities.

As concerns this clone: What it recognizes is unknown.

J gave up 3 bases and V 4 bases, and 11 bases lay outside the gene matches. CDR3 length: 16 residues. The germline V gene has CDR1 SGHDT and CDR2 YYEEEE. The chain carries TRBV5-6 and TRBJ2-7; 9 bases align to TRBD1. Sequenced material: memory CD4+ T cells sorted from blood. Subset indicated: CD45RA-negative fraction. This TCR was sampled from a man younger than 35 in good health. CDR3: CASSIWTGDLFYEQYF. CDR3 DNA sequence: TGTGCCAGCAGCATTTGGACAGGGGATCTCTTCTACGAGCAGTACTTC.